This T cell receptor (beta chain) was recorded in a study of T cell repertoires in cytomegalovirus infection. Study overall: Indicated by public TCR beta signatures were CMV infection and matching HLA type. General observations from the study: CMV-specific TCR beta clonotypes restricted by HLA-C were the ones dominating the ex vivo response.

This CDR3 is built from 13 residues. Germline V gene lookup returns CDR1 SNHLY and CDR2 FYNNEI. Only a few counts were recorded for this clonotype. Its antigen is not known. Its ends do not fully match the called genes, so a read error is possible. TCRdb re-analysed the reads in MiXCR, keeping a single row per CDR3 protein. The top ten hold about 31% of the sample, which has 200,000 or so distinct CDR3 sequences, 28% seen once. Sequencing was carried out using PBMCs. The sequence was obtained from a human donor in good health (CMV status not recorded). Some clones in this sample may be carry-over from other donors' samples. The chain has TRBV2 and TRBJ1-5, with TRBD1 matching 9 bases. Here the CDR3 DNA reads TGCGCCGCCCGGGACAGGGTGACTCAGCCCCAGCATTTT. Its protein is CAARDRVTQPQHF.